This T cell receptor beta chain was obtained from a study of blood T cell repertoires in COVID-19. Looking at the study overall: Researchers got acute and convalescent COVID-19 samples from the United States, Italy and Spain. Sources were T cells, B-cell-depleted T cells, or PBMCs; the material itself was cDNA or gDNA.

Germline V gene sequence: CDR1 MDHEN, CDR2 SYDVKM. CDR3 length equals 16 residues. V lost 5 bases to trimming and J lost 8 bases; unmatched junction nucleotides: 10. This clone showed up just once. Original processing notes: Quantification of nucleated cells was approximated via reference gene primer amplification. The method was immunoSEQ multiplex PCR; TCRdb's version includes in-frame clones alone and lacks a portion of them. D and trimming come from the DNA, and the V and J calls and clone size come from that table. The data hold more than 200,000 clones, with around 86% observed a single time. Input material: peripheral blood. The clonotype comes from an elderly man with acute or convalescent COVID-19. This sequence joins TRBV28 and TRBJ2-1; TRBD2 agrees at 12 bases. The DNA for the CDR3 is TGTGCCAGCAGTCCGCCACTAGCGGGGGGCAGGGATGAGCAGTTCTTC. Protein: CASSPPLAGGRDEQFF.